The 30 T cell receptor beta chains below were found in one sample sequenced in a study of OX40 agonist ivuxolimab in advanced cancers. Sequencing was performed with immunoSEQ multiplex PCR; in TCRdb, only in-frame clones are kept and a portion is missing. The data show 60,000 to 80,000 clones, approximately 80% seen once. Specimen: CD4+ or CD8+ T cells sorted from blood, collected in a trial of the OX40 agonist ivuxolimab. Source of these receptors: an adult with an advanced solid tumor such as melanoma, head and neck, liver or kidney cancer.

As for this clone: The junction differs from germline at one of its ends, possibly a read error. The genes are TRBV5-1 and TRBJ2-1, with unresolved D. Germline V gives CDR1 SGHRS, CDR2 YFSETQ. The CDR3 has 16 amino acids. Written as DNA, the CDR3 is TGTGCCAGCAGTCGTCGGTCGGTACAATCGTACAATGAGCAGTTCTTC. As protein: CASSRRSVQSYNEQFF.

The rearrangement joins TRBV4-1 to TRBJ1-2, with a weak D call TRBD1 (5 bases). The CDR3 sequence is 16 residues long. The germline V gene encodes CDR1 MGHRA and CDR2 YSYEKL. The V gene lost 8 bases and the J gene lost 4 bases, with 23 bases spanning the gap. CDR3 nucleotide sequence: TGCGCCAGCTCCTCCCAAGGGGTTCAGGACATCTATGGCTACACCTTC. This sequence encodes CASSSQGVQDIYGYTF.

This clone appeared a few times. The chain is built from TRBV11-2 and TRBJ2-7; D gene unclear. The germline V gene encodes CDR1 SGHAT and CDR2 FQNNGV. CDR3 length: 12 amino acids. V dropped 0 bases and J dropped 6 bases, with 6 bases sitting between them. The CDR3 DNA is TGTGCCAGCAGCTTAGATCGTCTCGAGCAGTACTTC. Its translation: CASSLDRLEQYF. The variable domain in full, completed from reference TRBV11-2 and TRBJ2-7, reads EAGVAQSPRYKIIEKRQSVAFWCNPISGHATLYWYQQILGQGPKLLIQFQNNGVVDDSQLPKDRFSAERLKGVDSTLKIQPAKLEDSAVYLCASSLDRLEQYFGPGTRLTVT.

The rearrangement links TRBV10-3 to TRBJ2-7; 7 bases fit TRBD1. V gave up 2 bases and J gave up 7 bases; unmatched junction bases: 5. Germline V gene lookup returns CDR1 ENHRY and CDR2 SYGVKD. The CDR3 has 13 amino acids. The CDR3 loop reads CAISERDSIEQYF. The CDR3 coding sequence is TGTGCCATCAGTGAGAGGGACAGCATAGAGCAGTACTTC.

This clone was picked up a small number of times. This specimen includes other DNA sequences encoding the same CDR3. The J gene is TRBJ1-2, the V gene TRBV7-9; D uncertain. The CDR3 loop spans 13 amino acids. Trimming removed 3 bases from V and 0 bases from J, with 5 bases in between. In germline, CDR1 is SEHNR, CDR2 FQNEAQ (reference sequence). In DNA form, the CDR3 reads TGTGCCAGCAGCTTTAGAGCTAACTATGGCTACACCTTC. Its protein product is CASSFRANYGYTF.

V gene TRBV5-8 combines with J gene TRBJ1-4, with 7 bases lining up with TRBD1. The germline V gene encodes CDR1 SGHTS and CDR2 YDEGEE. The CDR3 is 15 amino acids. The V gene end was trimmed by 5 bases and the J gene end by 2 bases; junction bases not matched to a gene: 6. This CDR3 is CASRQGQHTNEKLFF. The CDR3 nucleotides read TGTGCCAGCAGACAGGGACAGCACACTAATGAAAAACTGTTTTTT.

This clone occurred once. The V gene is TRBV13, the J gene TRBJ1-6; D unclear. Germline CDR1 reads PRHDT; CDR2 reads FYEKMQ (reference sequence). The CDR3 covers 15 residues. The germline V and J ends were trimmed by 5 bases and 6 bases, with 14 bases remaining between them. The CDR3 DNA reads TGTGCCAGCAGCGCCCGCCGTGCTAGTAATTCACCCCTCCACTTT. Amino acids: CASSARRASNSPLHF. Full variable domain (remainder filled in from reference TRBV13 and TRBJ1-6): AAGVIQSPRHLIKEKRETATLKCYPIPRHDTVYWYQQGPGQDPQFLISFYEKMQSDKGSIPDRFSAQQFSDYHSELNMSSLELGDSALYFCASSARRASNSPLHFGNGTRLTVT.

This clone has only one observation. V is TRBV7-2 and J is TRBJ2-3; maybe TRBD1 (5 bases). Germline CDR1 is SGHTA and CDR2 is FQGNSA. The CDR3 has 15 amino acids. Deletions cut 2 bases from V and 6 bases from J, with 15 bases between. CDR3 loop: CASSLWSGLVDTQYF. The CDR3 coding sequence is TGTGCCAGCAGCTTATGGTCAGGGCTGGTGGATACGCAGTATTTT.

V is TRBV7-2 and J is TRBJ1-1, with D unresolved. Germline V gene data show CDR1 as SGHTA and CDR2 as FQGNSA. Between the trimmed V and J ends, which lost 2 bases and 1 base, there was a span of 20 bases. The CDR3 is made up of 18 amino acids. The CDR3 nucleotides are TGTGCCAGCAGCTTACCCAGCCAGGCCACCTTTTCGAACACTGAAGCTTTCTTT. Its translation: CASSLPSQATFSNTEAFF.

The sample holds a few counts of this clone. The chain employs TRBV2 and TRBJ1-2, with a tentative D call TRBD1 (6 bases). The CDR3 totals 18 residues. Germline lookup yields CDR1 SNHLY and CDR2 FYNNEI. Trimming pared 4 bases from V and 2 bases from J, leaving 23 bases between. The DNA of the CDR3 is TGTGCCAGCAGTGTAAGTCCCCTTCCAGGGGACAAAAACTATGGCTACACCTTC. Its protein product is CASSVSPLPGDKNYGYTF.

The chain links TRBV6-6 to TRBJ1-1; weak D call: TRBD1 (5 bases). This CDR3 is 13 amino acids long. The V gene lost 2 bases and the J gene lost 9 bases, with 13 bases spanning the gap. Germline assignment: CDR1 MNHNY and CDR2 SVGAGI (reference sequence). The CDR3 region is CASSYEGRAKAFF. Here the CDR3 DNA reads TGTGCCAGCAGTTACGAGGGCAGGGCGAAAGCTTTCTTT.

The V gene is TRBV7-2, the J gene TRBJ1-5, with D unresolved. Germline-derived CDR1 and CDR2 are SGHTA and FQGNSA. The CDR3 covers 13 residues. Trimming cost V 3 bases and J 1 base, with 4 bases left between them. The CDR3 DNA is TGTGCCAGCAGCTTTGGCAGCAATCAGCCCCAGCATTTT. Translated: CASSFGSNQPQHF.

V is TRBV5-1 and J is TRBJ2-1, with D tentatively TRBD2 (7 bases). The CDR3 is 16 amino acids. In germline, CDR1 is SGHRS, CDR2 YFSETQ. Trimming cost V 1 base and J 6 bases, with 17 bases left between them. CDR3 coding DNA: TGCGCCAGCAGCTTGAGGACCGGGGGGCCGTCCAATGAGCAGTTCTTC. Translated, it gives CASSLRTGGPSNEQFF.

The chain joins TRBV5-8 to TRBJ2-3; D is unresolved. The CDR3 extends over 13 amino acids. Deletions cut 1 base from V and 4 bases from J, with 7 bases between. Germline CDR1 SGHTS, CDR2 YDEGEE. The CDR3 DNA follows: TGTGCCAGCAGCTTGTGGGTATCAGATACGCAGTATTTT. It translates to CASSLWVSDTQYF.

The gene calls are TRBV28 and TRBJ1-2, with D unclear. V lost 10 bases and J 3 bases, leaving 12 bases between the germline ends. The CDR3 loop spans 12 amino acids. Per the germline V gene, CDR1 is MDHEN and CDR2 is SYDVKM. CDR3 amino acids: CATGRADYGYTF. CDR3 bases: TGTGCCACCGGACGGGCCGACTATGGCTACACCTTC.

V gene TRBV19 combines with J gene TRBJ2-1; D is ambiguous. The CDR3 contains 16 residues. The germline CDR1 and CDR2 sequences are LNHDA and SQIVND (reference sequence). Trimming stripped 6 bases from V and 5 bases from J, with 20 bases between. CDR3 residues: CASRANRTFPNNEQFF. CDR3 nucleotide sequence: TGTGCCAGTAGGGCCAACCGAACTTTTCCTAACAATGAGCAGTTCTTC.

The V call is TRBV4-3, the J call TRBJ2-7, with D hard to call. The V and J ends lost 2 bases and 2 bases respectively, with 16 bases between them. Per the germline V gene, CDR1 is LGHNA and CDR2 is YSLEER. The CDR3 contains 16 residues. CDR3 nucleotide sequence: TGCGCCAGCAGCCAAAAGCAGGATTTCCTACCCTACGAGCAGTACTTC. Translation gives CASSQKQDFLPYEQYF.

This clone was observed once. The chain combines TRBV7-3 with TRBJ2-4; 9 positions match TRBD1. There are 14 residues in the CDR3. V shed 3 bases and J 9 bases; nucleotides not matched to a gene: 6. The germline gives CDR1 SGHTA, CDR2 FQGTGA. The CDR3 region is CASSLDRGVGIQYF. CDR3 nucleotide sequence: TGTGCCAGCAGCTTGGACAGGGGAGTTGGCATTCAGTACTTC.

The V and J genes are TRBV5-1 and TRBJ2-5; no clear D. The germline V and J ends were trimmed by 2 bases and 1 base, with 6 bases remaining between them. This CDR3 spans 13 amino acids. Germline lookup yields CDR1 SGHRS and CDR2 YFSETQ. CDR3 sequence reads: CASSFTLQETQYF. CDR3 bases: TGCGCCAGCAGCTTTACGCTCCAAGAGACCCAGTACTTC.

V usage is TRBV18 and J usage is TRBJ1-1; D is unclear. The V and J ends lost 0 bases and 0 bases respectively, with 8 bases between them. The CDR3 is 15 amino acids. Germline V gene data show CDR1 as KGHSH and CDR2 as LQKENI. The CDR3 sequence is CASSPPKAMNTEAFF. The CDR3 DNA is TGTGCCAGCTCACCACCGAAAGCCATGAACACTGAAGCTTTCTTT.

The V call is TRBV9, the J call TRBJ2-1; D is undetermined. The CDR3 spans 12 residues. Germline-derived CDR1 and CDR2 are SGDLS and YYNGEE. V lost 7 bases and J 5 bases, leaving 10 bases between the germline ends. The CDR3 DNA follows: TGTGCCAGCTCGAACGTGGACAATGAGCAGTTCTTC. Its protein is CASSNVDNEQFF.

The chain employs TRBV4-1 and TRBJ1-5; 11 positions agree with TRBD1. Germline assignment: CDR1 MGHRA and CDR2 YSYEKL. V lost 0 bases and J lost 4; bases outside the gene matches: 2. The CDR3 loop spans 16 amino acids. CDR3 region: CASSQEGTGGNQPQHF. The CDR3 DNA reads TGCGCCAGCAGCCAAGAGGGGACAGGGGGGAATCAGCCCCAGCATTTT.

J is TRBJ1-2 and V is TRBV5-4; possible D gene TRBD1, 5 bases. Trimming pared 2 bases from V and 3 bases from J, leaving 8 bases between. Germline V gene data show CDR1 as SGHNT and CDR2 as YYREEE (reference sequence). This CDR3 spans 13 amino acids. The CDR3 nucleotides are TGTGCCAGCAGCTTCGACAGAGACTATGGCTACACCTTC. This codes for CASSFDRDYGYTF.

This clone was found a few times. The sample contains more than one DNA sequence encoding this CDR3. The CDR3: CASGQGIYEQYF. CDR3 in DNA: TGTGCCAGCGGACAGGGGATTTACGAGCAGTACTTC. This chain connects TRBV19 to TRBJ2-7; the match to TRBD1 covers 9 bases. The germline gives CDR1 LNHDA, CDR2 SQIVND (reference sequence). The CDR3 runs 12 residues. V lost 9 bases, J lost 4 bases, and 4 bases stayed unmatched. Looking up the rest from reference TRBV19 and TRBJ2-7 gives the full variable domain: DGGITQSPKYLFRKEGQNVTLSCEQNLNHDAMYWYRQDPGQGLRLIYYSQIVNDFQKGDIAEGYSVSREKKESFPLTVTSAQKNPTAFYLCASGQGIYEQYFGPGTRLTVT.

The chain employs TRBV11-2 and TRBJ1-1, with D maybe TRBD1 (6 bases). Trimming pared 1 base from V and 1 base from J, leaving 7 bases between. Germline lookup yields CDR1 SGHAT and CDR2 FQNNGV. The CDR3 is 14 amino acids. The CDR3 spells CASSLGQENTEAFF. As DNA, the CDR3 is TGTGCCAGCAGCTTAGGACAGGAGAACACTGAAGCTTTCTTT.

CDR3 protein: CASSPGGFGEQFF. CDR3 in DNA: TGTGCCAGCAGCCCCGGGGGGTTCGGTGAGCAGTTCTTC. This chain connects TRBV5-5 to TRBJ2-1; 7 bases match TRBD2. Per germline, CDR1 SGHKS and CDR2 YYEKEE (reference sequence). The CDR3 runs 13 residues. The V and J ends lost 4 bases and 9 bases, in that order; junction bases with no gene match: 7.

The gene calls are TRBV6-6 and TRBJ1-5, with a possible D match to TRBD1 (6 bases). Germline values: CDR1 MNHNY, CDR2 SVGAGI (reference sequence). The CDR3 consists of 15 residues. Trimming took off 5 bases at V and 2 bases at J, with 13 bases between the two ends. CDR3 in amino acids: CASSAGVGGNQPQHF. CDR3 in DNA: TGTGCCAGCAGTGCAGGGGTCGGGGGCAATCAGCCCCAGCATTTT.

This chain joins TRBV7-9 and TRBJ1-2; 7 positions agree with TRBD1. The CDR3 loop spans 15 amino acids. The trim removed 7 bases at V and 0 bases at J, leaving 8 bases unmatched. Germline values: CDR1 SEHNR, CDR2 FQNEAQ (reference sequence). The DNA of the CDR3 is TGTGCCAGCATCCCGGCGGGGACAGCTAACTATGGCTACACCTTC. This sequence encodes CASIPAGTANYGYTF. Supplemented by reference TRBV7-9 and TRBJ1-2, the full variable domain reads DTGVSQNPRHKITKRGQNVTFRCDPISEHNRLYWYRQTLGQGPEFLTYFQNEAQLEKSRLLSDRFSAERPKGSFSTLEIQRTEQGDSAMYLCASIPAGTANYGYTFGSGTRLTVV.

The chain joins TRBV6-5 to TRBJ2-7; a weak D match, TRBD2 (6 bases). Trimming stripped 0 bases from V and 2 bases from J, with 11 bases between. Germline V gene sequence: CDR1 MNHEY, CDR2 SVGAGI. The CDR3 has 15 amino acids. For the CDR3, the DNA is TGTGCCAGCAGTTACTCGGCGGGAACTACCTACGAGCAGTACTTC. Translation: CASSYSAGTTYEQYF.

This chain joins TRBV9 and TRBJ1-3; 11 bases line up with TRBD1. From germline, CDR1 is SGDLS and CDR2 YYNGEE. The CDR3 spans 15 residues. V was clipped by 3 bases and J by 9 bases; unmatched bases: 8. CDR3 sequence reads: CASSAGQGAGGTIYF. The CDR3 coding sequence is TGTGCCAGCAGCGCTGGACAGGGGGCGGGCGGCACCATATATTTT.